The next 9 T cell receptor beta chains were all read from a single sample in a study of a mutant IDH1 vaccine in newly diagnosed glioma. As for time point: week 47, end of study. One vaccine dose held 300 ug of mutant IDH1 20-mer peptide and came with topical imiquimod. Antigens of these TCRs are unknown. Assay used: immunoSEQ multiplex PCR; TCRdb lists only in-frame clones, some missing. The data show roughly 22,000 clones, with 82% seen just once and 3% to 4% held by the top ten. The sample here was PBMCs, taken from a glioma patient whose treatment included an IDH1 peptide vaccine. The receptor set was obtained from a man aged 40-49 years with glioma. Some clones in this sample may be carry-over from other donors' samples.

The CDR3 loop is CASEGTGGYEQYF. The CDR3 nucleotides read TGTGCTAGTGAGGGGACAGGAGGCTACGAGCAGTACTTC. The V gene is TRBV12-5, the J gene TRBJ2-7; 8 bases fit TRBD1. This CDR3 is built from 13 residues. V shed 7 bases, J shed 3 bases, and the junction held 5 bases outside the gene matches. From germline, CDR1 is LGHNT and CDR2 FRNRAP.

V and J are TRBV11-2 and TRBJ2-2; D ambiguous. Germline-derived CDR1 and CDR2 are SGHAT and FQNNGV. The CDR3 is 15 amino acids. V lost 6 bases and J lost 3, with 14 bases in between. CDR3 sequence reads: CASRPMRTDTGELFF. In DNA form, the CDR3 reads TGTGCCAGCAGGCCAATGCGTACGGACACCGGGGAGCTGTTTTTT. Complete variable domain (other parts from reference TRBV11-2 and TRBJ2-2): EAGVAQSPRYKIIEKRQSVAFWCNPISGHATLYWYQQILGQGPKLLIQFQNNGVVDDSQLPKDRFSAERLKGVDSTLKIQPAKLEDSAVYLCASRPMRTDTGELFFGEGSRLTVL.

This chain's CDR3 is CASSVAASDGGGYTF. CDR3 coding DNA: TGTGCCAGCAGCGTAGCCGCGAGCGACGGCGGTGGCTACACCTTC. The chain is built from TRBV9 and TRBJ1-2; D call uncertain. The V end lost 0 bases, the J end lost 7 bases, and 16 bases lay between the germline ends. The CDR3 is made up of 15 amino acids. Germline values: CDR1 SGDLS, CDR2 YYNGEE.

This chain links TRBV15 with TRBJ1-3; D not certain. This CDR3 region has 14 residues. Trimming pared 1 base from V and 4 bases from J, leaving 8 bases between. Germline V gene sequence: CDR1 LNHNV, CDR2 YYDKDF (reference sequence). The CDR3 spells CATSRGGEGNTIYF. CDR3 bases: TGTGCCACCAGCAGAGGTGGGGAGGGAAACACCATATATTTT.

This chain links TRBV2 with TRBJ1-1; maybe TRBD1 (5 bases). This CDR3 contains 15 residues. CDR1 is SNHLY, CDR2 FYNNEI, per germline. V was shortened by 2 bases and J by 4 bases, with 14 bases between the two germline ends. CDR3 residues: CASSESPREATEAFF. Written as DNA, the CDR3 is TGTGCCAGCAGTGAAAGTCCCAGGGAGGCCACTGAAGCTTTCTTT. Together with reference TRBV2 and TRBJ1-1, the CDR3 gives the full variable domain: EPEVTQTPSHQVTQMGQEVILRCVPISNHLYFYWYRQILGQKVEFLVSFYNNEISEKSEIFDDQFSVERPDGSNFTLKIRSTKLEDSAMYFCASSESPREATEAFFGQGTRLTVV.

This clone was seen more than once but under ten times. This rearrangement joins TRBV18 to TRBJ1-1, with a tentative D call TRBD1 (5 bases). Germline V gene lookup returns CDR1 KGHSH and CDR2 LQKENI. Trimming took off 3 bases at V and 11 bases at J, with 16 bases between the two ends. The CDR3 runs to 13 residues. CDR3 DNA sequence: TGTGCCAGCTCACCGGGACTATCCGAAACGGCTTTCTTT. Translating it yields CASSPGLSETAFF.

The chain uses TRBV5-1 and TRBJ2-5; D is perhaps TRBD2 (5 bases). Germline V gene sequence: CDR1 SGHRS, CDR2 YFSETQ. Between the trimmed V and J ends, which lost 0 bases and 5 bases, there was a span of 8 bases. The CDR3 spans 13 residues. The CDR3 DNA sequence: TGCGCCAGCAGCTTGGGAGGGCGGGAGACCCAGTACTTC. Translated, it gives CASSLGGRETQYF. Based on the CDR3 plus reference TRBV5-1 and TRBJ2-5, the full variable domain is KAGVTQTPRYLIKTRGQQVTLSCSPISGHRSVSWYQQTPGQGLQFLFEYFSETQRNKGNFPGRFSGRQFSNSRSEMNVSTLELGDSALYLCASSLGGRETQYFGPGTRLLVL.

The chain combines TRBV5-6 with TRBJ2-5; D unresolved. There are 11 residues in the CDR3. V was clipped by 1 base and J by 6 bases, with 4 bases between them. CDR1 is SGHDT, CDR2 YYEEEE, per germline. The CDR3 here is CASSLSQTQYF. The CDR3, as DNA: TGTGCCAGCAGCTTGAGCCAGACCCAGTACTTC.

This clone has only a few counts. The chain is built from TRBV7-9 and TRBJ1-1; D perhaps matches TRBD1 (6 bases). CDR3 size: 15 residues. V lost 2 bases and J lost 0, with 10 bases in between. The V gene's germline CDR1 is SEHNR and CDR2 FQNEAQ (reference sequence). In DNA, the CDR3 is TGTGCCAGCAGCTTAAGTCAGGGGTTGAACACTGAAGCTTTCTTT. Residues: CASSLSQGLNTEAFF.